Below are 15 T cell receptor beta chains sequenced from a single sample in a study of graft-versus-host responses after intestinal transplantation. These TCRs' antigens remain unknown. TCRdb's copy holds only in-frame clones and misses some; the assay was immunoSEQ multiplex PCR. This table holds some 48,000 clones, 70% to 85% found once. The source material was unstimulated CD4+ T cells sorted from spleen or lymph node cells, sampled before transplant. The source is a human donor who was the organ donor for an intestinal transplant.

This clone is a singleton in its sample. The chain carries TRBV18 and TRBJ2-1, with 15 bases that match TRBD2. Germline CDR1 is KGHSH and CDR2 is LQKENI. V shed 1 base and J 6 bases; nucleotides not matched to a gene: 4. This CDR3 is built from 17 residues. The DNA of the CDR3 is TGTGCCAGCTCACCACAAAAGGGACTAGCGGGGGGCAATGAGCAGTTCTTC. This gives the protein CASSPQKGLAGGNEQFF.

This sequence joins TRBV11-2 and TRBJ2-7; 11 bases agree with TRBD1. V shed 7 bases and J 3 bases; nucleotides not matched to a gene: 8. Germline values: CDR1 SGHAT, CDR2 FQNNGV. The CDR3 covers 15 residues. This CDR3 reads CASTKGTGGFYEQYF. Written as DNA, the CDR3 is TGTGCCAGCACCAAAGGGACAGGGGGTTTCTACGAGCAGTACTTC.

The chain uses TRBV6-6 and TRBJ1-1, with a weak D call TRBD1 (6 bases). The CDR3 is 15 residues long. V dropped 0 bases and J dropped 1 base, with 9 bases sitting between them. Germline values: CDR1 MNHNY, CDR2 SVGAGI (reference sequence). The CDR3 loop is CASSYSRGSNTEAFF. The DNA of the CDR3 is TGTGCCAGCAGTTACTCGAGGGGGTCGAACACTGAAGCTTTCTTT.

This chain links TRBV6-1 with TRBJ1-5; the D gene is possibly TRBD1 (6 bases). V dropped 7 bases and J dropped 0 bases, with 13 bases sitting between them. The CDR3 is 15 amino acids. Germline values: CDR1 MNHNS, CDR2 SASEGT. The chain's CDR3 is CASNEGGNSNQPQHF. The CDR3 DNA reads TGTGCCAGCAACGAGGGGGGGAATAGCAATCAGCCCCAGCATTTT.

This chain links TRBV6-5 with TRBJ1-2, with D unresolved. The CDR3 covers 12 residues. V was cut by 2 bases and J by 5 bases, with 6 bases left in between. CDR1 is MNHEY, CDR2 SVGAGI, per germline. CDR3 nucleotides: TGTGCCAGCAGTTACCGTCTTTATGGCTACACCTTC. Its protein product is CASSYRLYGYTF.

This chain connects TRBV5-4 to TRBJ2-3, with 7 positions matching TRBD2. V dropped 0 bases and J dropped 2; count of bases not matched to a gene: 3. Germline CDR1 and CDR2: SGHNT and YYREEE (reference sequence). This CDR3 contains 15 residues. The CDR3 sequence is CASSLGAGSTDTQYF. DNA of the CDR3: TGTGCCAGCAGCTTGGGAGCGGGATCCACAGATACGCAGTATTTT.

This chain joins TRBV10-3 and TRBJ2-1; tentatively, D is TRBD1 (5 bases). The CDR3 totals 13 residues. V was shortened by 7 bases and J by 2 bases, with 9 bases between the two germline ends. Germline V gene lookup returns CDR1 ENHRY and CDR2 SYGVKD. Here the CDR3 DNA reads TGTGCCATCAAACAGGATCCCTACAATGAGCAGTTCTTC. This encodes CAIKQDPYNEQFF.

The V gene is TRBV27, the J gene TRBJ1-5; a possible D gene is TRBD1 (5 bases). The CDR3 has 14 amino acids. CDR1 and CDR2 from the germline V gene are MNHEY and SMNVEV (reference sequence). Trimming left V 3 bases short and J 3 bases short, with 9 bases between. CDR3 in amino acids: CASSFTGDNQPQHF. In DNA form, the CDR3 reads TGTGCCAGCAGTTTCACAGGTGACAATCAGCCCCAGCATTTT.

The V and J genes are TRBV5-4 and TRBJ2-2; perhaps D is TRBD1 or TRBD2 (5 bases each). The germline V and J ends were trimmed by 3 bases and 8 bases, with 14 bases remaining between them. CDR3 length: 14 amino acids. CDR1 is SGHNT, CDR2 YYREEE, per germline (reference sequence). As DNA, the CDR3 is TGTGCCAGCAGCTCGGGACCTAGTATAGGGGAGCTGTTTTTT. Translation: CASSSGPSIGELFF. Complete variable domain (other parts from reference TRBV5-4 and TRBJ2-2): ETGVTQSPTHLIKTRGQQVTLRCSSQSGHNTVSWYQQALGQGPQFIFQYYREEENGRGNFPPRFSGLQFPNYSSELNVNALELDDSALYLCASSSGPSIGELFFGEGSRLTVL.

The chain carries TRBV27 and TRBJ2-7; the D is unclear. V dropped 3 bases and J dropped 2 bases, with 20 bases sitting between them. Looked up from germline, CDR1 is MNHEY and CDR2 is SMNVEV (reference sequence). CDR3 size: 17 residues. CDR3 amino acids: CASSFLLHRLLPYEQYF. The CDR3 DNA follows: TGTGCCAGCAGTTTCCTCCTCCACCGATTATTGCCCTACGAGCAGTACTTC.

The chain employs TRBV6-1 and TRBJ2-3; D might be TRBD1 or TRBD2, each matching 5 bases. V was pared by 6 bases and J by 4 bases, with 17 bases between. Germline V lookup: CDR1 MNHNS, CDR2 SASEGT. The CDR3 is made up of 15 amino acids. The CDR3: CASSPRDRVSDTQYF. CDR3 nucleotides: TGTGCCAGCAGCCCACGGGACCGCGTGTCAGATACGCAGTATTTT.

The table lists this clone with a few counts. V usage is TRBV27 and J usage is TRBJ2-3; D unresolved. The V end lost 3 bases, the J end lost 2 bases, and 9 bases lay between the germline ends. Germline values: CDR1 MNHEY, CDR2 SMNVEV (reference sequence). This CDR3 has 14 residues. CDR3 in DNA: TGTGCCAGCAGTTTTGCTAGGCCCACAGATACGCAGTATTTT. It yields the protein CASSFARPTDTQYF.

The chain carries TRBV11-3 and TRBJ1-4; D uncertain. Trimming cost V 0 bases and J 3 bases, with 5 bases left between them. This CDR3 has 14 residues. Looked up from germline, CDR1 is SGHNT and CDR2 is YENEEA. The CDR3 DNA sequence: TGTGCCAGCAGCTTAGATCGAGCTAATGAAAAACTGTTTTTT. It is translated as CASSLDRANEKLFF.

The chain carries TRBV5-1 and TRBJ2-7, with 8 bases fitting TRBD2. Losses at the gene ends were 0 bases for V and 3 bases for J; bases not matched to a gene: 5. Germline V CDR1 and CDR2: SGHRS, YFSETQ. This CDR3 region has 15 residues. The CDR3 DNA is TGCGCCAGCAGCTTGGATGCGACTAGCGTCTACGAGCAGTACTTC. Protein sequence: CASSLDATSVYEQYF. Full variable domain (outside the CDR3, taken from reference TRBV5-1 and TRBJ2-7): KAGVTQTPRYLIKTRGQQVTLSCSPISGHRSVSWYQQTPGQGLQFLFEYFSETQRNKGNFPGRFSGRQFSNSRSEMNVSTLELGDSALYLCASSLDATSVYEQYFGPGTRLTVT.

In nucleotides, the CDR3 is TGCGCCAGCTCCCCCTCTGGAAACACCATATATTTT. It is translated as CASSPSGNTIYF. The chain links TRBV10-2 to TRBJ1-3; D call uncertain. Trimming pared 8 bases from V and 0 bases from J, leaving 5 bases between. Germline V lookup: CDR1 WSHSY, CDR2 SAAADI. The CDR3 spans 12 residues.